The rows below give T cell receptor beta chains drawn from one sample of a study of blood T cells in healthy people across ages. TCRdb reanalysed the 5' RACE reads using MiXCR and keeps one entry per CDR3 protein. The sample comprises hundreds of thousands of distinct CDR3 sequences, about 51% of which are singletons, and roughly 12% rests with the top ten. The sample taken for sequencing was blood. These receptors were collected from a woman of 80 years or more in good health. Each CDR3 is given with its conserved first and last residue. D genes are given only for firm matches. The size field is filled for only some rows; it gives once, few, many or a size class.

d_call	v_call	j_call	clone_size	cdr3_aa	cdr3_nt
-	TRBV6-6	TRBJ2-7	-	CASHVDGNYEQYF	TGTGCCAGCCATGTCGACGGAAACTACGAGCAGTACTTC
TRBD1	TRBV2	TRBJ1-2	-	CASTGQGRNYGYTF	TGTGCCAGCACGGGACAGGGAAGAAACTATGGCTACACCTTC
-	TRBV2	TRBJ1-6	-	CASSKTGNSPLHF	TGTGCCAGCAGTAAGACAGGAAATTCACCCCTCCACTTT
-	TRBV20-1	TRBJ2-3	-	CSARVRRITGMTDTQYF	TGCAGTGCTAGAGTTCGGAGGATCACGGGGATGACAGATACGCAGTATTTT
-	TRBV27	TRBJ2-5	few	CASSFRAPSGLAVLQDEQYF	TGTGCCAGCAGTTTCCGCGCCCCATCTGGATTAGCGGTTTTGCAAGATGAGCAGTACTTC
TRBD2	TRBV7-3	TRBJ2-1	-	CASSLKGPPGLAGGGNSYNEQFF	TGTGCCAGCAGCTTAAAGGGCCCTCCGGGACTAGCGGGAGGGGGGAACTCCTACAATGAGCAGTTCTTC
-	TRBV5-6	TRBJ2-2	once	CASEHLGVNTGELFF	TGTGCCAGCGAACACTTAGGGGTGAACACCGGGGAGCTGTTTTTT
-	TRBV7-9	TRBJ1-6	-	CASIDITGRNSPLHF	TGTGCCAGCATCGACATCACAGGGCGTAATTCACCCCTCCACTTT
TRBD2	TRBV6-5	TRBJ2-3	once	CASKTSGSTDTQYF	TGTGCCAGCAAGACTAGCGGGAGCACAGATACGCAGTATTTT
TRBD1	TRBV7-2	TRBJ2-7	once	CASSLGQGRNYEQYF	TGTGCCAGCAGCTTAGGACAGGGGCGTAACTACGAGCAGTACTTC
-	TRBV20-1	TRBJ2-1	-	CSARGRSSPSYNEQFF	TGCAGTGCTAGAGGCCGGTCTAGTCCCTCCTACAATGAGCAGTTCTTC